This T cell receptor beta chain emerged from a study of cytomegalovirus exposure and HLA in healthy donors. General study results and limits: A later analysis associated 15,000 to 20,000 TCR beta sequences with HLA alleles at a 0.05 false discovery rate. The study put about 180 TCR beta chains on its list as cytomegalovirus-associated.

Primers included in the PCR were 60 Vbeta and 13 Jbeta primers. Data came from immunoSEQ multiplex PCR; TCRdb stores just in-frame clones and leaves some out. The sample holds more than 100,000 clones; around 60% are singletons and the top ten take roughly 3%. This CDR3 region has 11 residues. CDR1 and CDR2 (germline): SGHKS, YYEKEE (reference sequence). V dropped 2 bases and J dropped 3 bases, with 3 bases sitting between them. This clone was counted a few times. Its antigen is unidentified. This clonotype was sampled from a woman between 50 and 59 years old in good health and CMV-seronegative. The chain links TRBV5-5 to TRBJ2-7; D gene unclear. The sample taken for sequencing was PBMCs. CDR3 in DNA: TGTGCCAGCAGCTTTCTCTACGAGCAGTACTTC. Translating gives CASSFLYEQYF.